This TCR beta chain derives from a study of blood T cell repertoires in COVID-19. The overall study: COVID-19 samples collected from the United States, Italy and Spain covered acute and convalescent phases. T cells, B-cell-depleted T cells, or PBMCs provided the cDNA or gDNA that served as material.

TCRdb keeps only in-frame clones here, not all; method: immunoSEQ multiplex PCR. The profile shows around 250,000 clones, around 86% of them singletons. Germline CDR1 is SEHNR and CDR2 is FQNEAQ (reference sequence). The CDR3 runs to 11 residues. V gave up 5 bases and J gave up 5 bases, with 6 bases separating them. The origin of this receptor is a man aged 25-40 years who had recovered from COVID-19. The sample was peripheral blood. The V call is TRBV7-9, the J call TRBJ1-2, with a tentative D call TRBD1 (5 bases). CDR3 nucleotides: TGTGCCAGCAGCCGACAGTATGGCTACACCTTC. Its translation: CASSRQYGYTF.